This TCR beta chain derives from a study of blood T cells in healthy people across ages. Findings and limits, study-wide: Significant beta diversity loss was already apparent by age approximately 40, declining roughly linearly. The unsorted PBMCs prevented any conclusive comparison of naive versus antigen-experienced cells.

This clonotype was counted between two and nine times. Its antigen remains unidentified. CDR3 length equals 13 residues. Trimming left V 5 bases short and J 4 bases short, with 11 bases between. CDR1 is SEHNR, CDR2 FQNEAQ, per germline (reference sequence). It was with a sample-barcoded 5' primer and a J-beta primer mix that a second PCR of about 6 to 12 cycles was run. No fewer than 3 million CDR3-containing paired-end reads came from each sample. TCRdb analysed the 5' RACE reads with MiXCR anew, one entry per CDR3 protein. The data show approximately 800,000 distinct CDR3 sequences, approximately 55% seen once.

The sample taken for sequencing was blood. The TCR comes from a man older than 75 in good health. The V gene is TRBV7-9, the J gene TRBJ2-5, with D unclear. The CDR3 region is CASSQTPPETQYF. The CDR3 DNA reads TGTGCCAGCAGCCAGACACCCCCAGAGACCCAGTACTTC.